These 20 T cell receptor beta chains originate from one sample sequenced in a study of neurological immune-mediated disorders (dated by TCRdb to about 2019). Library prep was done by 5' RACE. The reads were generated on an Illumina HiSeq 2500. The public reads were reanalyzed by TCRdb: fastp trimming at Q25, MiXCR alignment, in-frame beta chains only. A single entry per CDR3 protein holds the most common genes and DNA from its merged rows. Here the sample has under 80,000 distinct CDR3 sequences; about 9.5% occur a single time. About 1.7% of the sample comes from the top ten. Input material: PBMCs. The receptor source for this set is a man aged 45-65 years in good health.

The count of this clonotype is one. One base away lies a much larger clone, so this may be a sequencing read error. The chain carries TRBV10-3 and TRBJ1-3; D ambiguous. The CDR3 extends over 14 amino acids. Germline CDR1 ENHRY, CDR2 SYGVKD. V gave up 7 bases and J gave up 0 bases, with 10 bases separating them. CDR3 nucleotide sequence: TGTGCCATCAATGAAGCCAACTCTGGAAACACCATATATTTT. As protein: CAINEANSGNTIYF.

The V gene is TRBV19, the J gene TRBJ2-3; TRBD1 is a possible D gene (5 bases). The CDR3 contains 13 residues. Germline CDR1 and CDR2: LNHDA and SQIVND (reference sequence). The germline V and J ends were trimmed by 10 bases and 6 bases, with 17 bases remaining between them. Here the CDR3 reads CATSAKGADTQYF. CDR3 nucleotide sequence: TGTGCCACCTCGGCTAAAGGGGCGGATACGCAGTATTTT.

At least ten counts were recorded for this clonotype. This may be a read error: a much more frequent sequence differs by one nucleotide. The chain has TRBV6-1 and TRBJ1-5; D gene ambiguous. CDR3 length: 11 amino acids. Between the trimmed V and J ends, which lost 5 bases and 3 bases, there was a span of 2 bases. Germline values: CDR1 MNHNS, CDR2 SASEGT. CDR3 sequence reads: CASSFNQPQHF. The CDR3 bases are TGTGCCAGCAGTTTCAATCAGCCCCAGCATTTT.

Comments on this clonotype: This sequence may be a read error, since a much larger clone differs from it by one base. CDR3 loop: CASSPGSFKQPQHF. CDR3 DNA sequence: TGTGCCAGCAGCCCCGGGTCCTTCAAACAGCCCCAGCATTTT. This chain joins TRBV6-5 and TRBJ1-5; D is uncertain. The germline V gene encodes CDR1 MNHEY and CDR2 SVGAGI. The CDR3 has 14 amino acids. V lost 6 bases and J 7 bases, leaving 16 bases between the germline ends.

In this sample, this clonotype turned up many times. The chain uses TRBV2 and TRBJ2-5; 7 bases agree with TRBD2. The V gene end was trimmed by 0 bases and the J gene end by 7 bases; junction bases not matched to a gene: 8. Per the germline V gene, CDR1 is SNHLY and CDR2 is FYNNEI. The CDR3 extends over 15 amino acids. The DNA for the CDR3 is TGTGCCAGCAGTGAAGCGCTTACAGGACTAGGGACCCAGTACTTC. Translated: CASSEALTGLGTQYF.

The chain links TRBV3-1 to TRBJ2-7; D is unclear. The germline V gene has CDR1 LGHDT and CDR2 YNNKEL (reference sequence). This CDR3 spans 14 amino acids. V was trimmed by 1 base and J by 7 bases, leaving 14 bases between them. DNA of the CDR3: TGTGCCAGCAGCCAAGCGATCTCGGGTCGGGAGCAGTACTTC. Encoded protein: CASSQAISGREQYF.

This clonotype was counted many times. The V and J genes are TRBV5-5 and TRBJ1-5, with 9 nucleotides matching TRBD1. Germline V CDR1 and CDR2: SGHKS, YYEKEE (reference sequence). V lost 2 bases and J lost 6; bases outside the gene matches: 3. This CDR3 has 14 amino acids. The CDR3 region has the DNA TGTGCCAGCAGCTTACAGGGGGCAGCTCAGCCCCAGCATTTT. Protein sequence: CASSLQGAAQPQHF.

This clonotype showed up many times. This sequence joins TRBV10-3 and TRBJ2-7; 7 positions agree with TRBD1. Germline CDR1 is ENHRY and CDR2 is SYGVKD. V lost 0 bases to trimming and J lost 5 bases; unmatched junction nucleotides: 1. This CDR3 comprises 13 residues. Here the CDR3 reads CAISESGGHEQYF. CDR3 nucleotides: TGTGCCATCAGTGAGTCAGGGGGCCACGAGCAGTACTTC.

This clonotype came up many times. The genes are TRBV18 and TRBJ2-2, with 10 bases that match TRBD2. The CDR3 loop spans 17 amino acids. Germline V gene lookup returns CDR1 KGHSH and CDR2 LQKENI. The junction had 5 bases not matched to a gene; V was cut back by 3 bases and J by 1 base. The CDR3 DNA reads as TGTGCCAGCTCACCTCTAGGGACTAGCGAGAACACCGGGGAGCTGTTTTTT. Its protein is CASSPLGTSENTGELFF.

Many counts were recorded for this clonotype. This CDR3 reads CASSSWTGDYEQYF. Here the CDR3 DNA reads TGTGCCAGCAGCTCCTGGACAGGAGACTACGAGCAGTACTTC. This chain uses TRBV7-2 with TRBJ2-7; 7 positions match TRBD1. Per germline, CDR1 SGHTA and CDR2 FQGNSA. This CDR3 spans 14 amino acids. After removal of 4 bases from V and 3 bases from J, the junction contained 6 bases not matched to a gene. Filled out from reference TRBV7-2 and TRBJ2-7, the complete variable domain reads GAGVSQSPSNKVTEKGKDVELRCDPISGHTALYWYRQSLGQGLEFLIYFQGNSAPDKSGLPSDRFSAERTGGSVSTLTIQRTQQEDSAVYLCASSSWTGDYEQYFGPGTRLTVT.

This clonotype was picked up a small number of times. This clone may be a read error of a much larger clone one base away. As DNA, the CDR3 is TGTGCCAGCAGCTTAGCCTTAGTGGGAGGAAGGTACGAGCAGTACTTC. This sequence encodes CASSLALVGGRYEQYF. This sequence joins TRBV7-2 and TRBJ2-7, with a weak D call TRBD2 (6 bases). In germline, CDR1 is SGHTA, CDR2 FQGNSA. V lost 0 bases to trimming and J lost 4 bases, with 16 bases between them. The length of the CDR3 is 16 residues.

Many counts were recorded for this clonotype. CDR3 amino acids: CASRPRGLRTDTQYF. The CDR3 DNA is TGTGCCAGCAGACCTAGGGGGCTACGCACAGATACGCAGTATTTT. The chain carries TRBV12-3 or TRBV12-4 and TRBJ2-3, with 7 nucleotides matching TRBD1. The ends lost 6 bases at V and 1 base at J; junction bases unmatched: 7. The CDR3 is 15 residues long.

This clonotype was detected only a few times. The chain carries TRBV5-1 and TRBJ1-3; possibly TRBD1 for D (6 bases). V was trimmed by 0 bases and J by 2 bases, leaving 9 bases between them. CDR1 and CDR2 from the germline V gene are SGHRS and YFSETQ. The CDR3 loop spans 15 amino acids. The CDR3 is CASSLEGTTGNTIYF. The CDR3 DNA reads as TGCGCCAGCAGCTTGGAAGGGACAACTGGAAACACCATATATTTT.

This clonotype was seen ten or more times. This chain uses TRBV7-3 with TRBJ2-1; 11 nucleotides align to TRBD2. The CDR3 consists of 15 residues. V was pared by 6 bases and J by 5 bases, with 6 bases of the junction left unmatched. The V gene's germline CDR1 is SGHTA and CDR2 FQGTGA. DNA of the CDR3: TGTGCCAGCAGTCAACTTAGCGGGAGGGACAATGAGCAGTTCTTC. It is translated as CASSQLSGRDNEQFF.

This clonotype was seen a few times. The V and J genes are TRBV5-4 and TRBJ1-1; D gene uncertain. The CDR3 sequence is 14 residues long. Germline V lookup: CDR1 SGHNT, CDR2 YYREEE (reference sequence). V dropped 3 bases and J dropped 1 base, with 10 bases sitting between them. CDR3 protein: CASSSPQSNTEAFF. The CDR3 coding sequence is TGTGCCAGCAGCTCACCCCAGTCGAACACTGAAGCTTTCTTT.

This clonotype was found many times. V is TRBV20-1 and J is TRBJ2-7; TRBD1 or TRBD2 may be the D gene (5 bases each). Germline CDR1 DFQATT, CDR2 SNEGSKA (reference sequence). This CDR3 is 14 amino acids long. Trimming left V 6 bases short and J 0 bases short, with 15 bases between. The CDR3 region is CSATGTPGSYEQYF. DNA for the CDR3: TGCAGTGCGACCGGGACCCCGGGCTCCTACGAGCAGTACTTC.

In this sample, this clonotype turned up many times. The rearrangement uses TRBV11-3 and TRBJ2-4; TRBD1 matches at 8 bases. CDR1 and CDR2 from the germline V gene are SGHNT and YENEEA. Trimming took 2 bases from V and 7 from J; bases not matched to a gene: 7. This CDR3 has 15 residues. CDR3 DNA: TGTGCCAGCAGCTTACGGTCAGGGGGCTTTAACATTCAGTACTTC. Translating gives CASSLRSGGFNIQYF.

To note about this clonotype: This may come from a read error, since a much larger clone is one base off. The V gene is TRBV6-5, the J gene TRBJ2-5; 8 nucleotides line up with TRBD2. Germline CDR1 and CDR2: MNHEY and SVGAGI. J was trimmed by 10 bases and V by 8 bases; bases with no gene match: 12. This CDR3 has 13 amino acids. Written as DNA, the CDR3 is TGTGCCAGCGAGGGGGGACTAGGGGCCCACCAGTACTTC. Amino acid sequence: CASEGGLGAHQYF.

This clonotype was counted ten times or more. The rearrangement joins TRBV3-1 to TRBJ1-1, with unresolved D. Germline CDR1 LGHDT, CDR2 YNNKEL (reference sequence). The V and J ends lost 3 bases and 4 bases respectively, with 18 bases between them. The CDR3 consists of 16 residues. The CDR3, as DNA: TGTGCCAGCAGCCATGGTATAAGATTCGTGGGCACTGAAGCTTTCTTT. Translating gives CASSHGIRFVGTEAFF. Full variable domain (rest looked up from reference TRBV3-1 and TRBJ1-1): DTAVSQTPKYLVTQMGNDKSIKCEQNLGHDTMYWYKQDSKKFLKIMFSYNNKELIINETVPNRFSPKSPDKAHLNLHINSLELGDSAVYFCASSHGIRFVGTEAFFGQGTRLTVV.

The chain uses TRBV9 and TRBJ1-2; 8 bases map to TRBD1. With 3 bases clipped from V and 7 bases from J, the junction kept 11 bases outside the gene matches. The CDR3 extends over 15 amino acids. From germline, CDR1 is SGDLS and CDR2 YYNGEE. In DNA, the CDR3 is TGTGCCAGCAGCGACAAACAATCCAGGGGGCCTGGCTACACCTTC. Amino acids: CASSDKQSRGPGYTF.